What follows describes a single T cell receptor (beta chain). What it recognizes is unknown. The data were produced by immunoSEQ multiplex PCR, yet TCRdb's version contains in-frame clones alone and is incomplete. The top ten hold about 1% of the sample, which has 150,000 to 200,000 clones, about 92% seen once. The data are from a study of T cell responses to AZD1222 COVID-19 vaccine. General observations from the study: The study reported that nearly half of spike-specific TCRs target unmutated variant regions. Without day 14 samples, only post-peak T cell repertoires were studied.

Germline lookup yields CDR1 SGHRS and CDR2 YFSETQ. The CDR3 is 15 residues long. The V and J ends lost 4 bases and 1 base respectively, with 13 bases between them. This chain connects TRBV5-1 to TRBJ2-3; tentatively, D is TRBD1 (5 bases). The sample was peripheral blood, taken on day 0 of AZD1222 vaccination. The TCR originated in an adult in good health. The CDR3 is CASSDQGQGTDTQYF. CDR3 DNA: TGCGCCAGCAGCGACCAGGGTCAAGGCACAGATACGCAGTATTTT.